Sequencing of this T cell receptor (beta chain) was carried out in a study of regulatory T cells in long-lasting Graves disease. General observations from the study: TCR diversity was lower in persistent than newly diagnosed Graves' disease.

The time point was: newly diagnosed GD, antithyroid drugs for less than 3 months. Construction of the TCR library relied on RNA isolated from PBMCs. CDR3-region Arm-PCR and iRepertoire HTBI primers produced the TCR beta libraries. TCRdb ran MiXCR on the multiplex PCR reads and lists one entry per CDR3 protein. The sample has more than 300,000 distinct CDR3 sequences, 10% to 15% seen once. V was trimmed by 0 bases and J by 0 bases, leaving 9 bases between them. Germline V lookup: CDR1 DFQATT, CDR2 SNEGSKA (reference sequence). CDR3 length: 14 residues. On this clonotype itself: The antigen remains undetermined.

The same specimen was also included in a second study, on T cells in Graves' hyperthyroidism and ophthalmopathy.

This sample comprised peripheral blood mononuclear cells (PBMCs), obtained at new diagnosis, from a patient treated with antithyroid drugs. This chain connects TRBV20-1 to TRBJ2-7, with D hard to call. The sequence was obtained from a woman aged 18 to 35 with Graves disease. CDR3: CSAREDAHSYEQYF. CDR3 sequence (DNA): TGCAGTGCTAGAGAGGATGCTCACTCCTACGAGCAGTACTTC.